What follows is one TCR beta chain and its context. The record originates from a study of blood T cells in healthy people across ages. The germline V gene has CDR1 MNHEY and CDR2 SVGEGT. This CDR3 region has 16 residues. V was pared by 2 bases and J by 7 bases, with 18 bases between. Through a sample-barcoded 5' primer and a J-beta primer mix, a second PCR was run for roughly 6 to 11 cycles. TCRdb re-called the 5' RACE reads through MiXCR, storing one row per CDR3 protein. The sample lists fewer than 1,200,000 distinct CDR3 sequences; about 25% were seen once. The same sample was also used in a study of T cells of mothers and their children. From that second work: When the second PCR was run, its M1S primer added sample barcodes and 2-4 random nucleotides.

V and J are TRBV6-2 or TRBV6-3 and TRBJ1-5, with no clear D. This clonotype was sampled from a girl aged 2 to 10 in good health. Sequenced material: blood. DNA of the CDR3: TGTGCCAGCAGTTACGGGTCGAACCCTCGAGGCCAGCCCCAGCATTTT. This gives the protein CASSYGSNPRGQPQHF.